A selection of T cell receptor beta chains follows, all from one sample in a study of T-cell memory formation after mild COVID-19. TCRdb re-derived calls from the 5' RACE reads in MiXCR, one entry per CDR3 protein. This sample has approximately 400,000 distinct CDR3 sequences, with roughly 24% found just once. Material: PBMCs or a T cell subset sorted from them (not recorded which). The origin of the receptors is an adult woman who had mild COVID-19 (a few samples of this study predate the infection). Cell type and time point are not known. The conserved cysteine and the conserved F or W are not part of the CDR3 here. Size tells how often a clone was seen (once, few, many) or the class of an expanded clone, and some rows leave it out.

V gene	clone size	J gene	CDR3 protein
TRBV11-3	NA	TRBJ2-4	ASSLGGHLAKNIQY
TRBV5-1	many	TRBJ2-7	ASSLTGTAAYEQY
TRBV5-4	NA	TRBJ2-1	ASNPTSGRAVEQF
TRBV29-1	few	TRBJ2-1	SVPPPGMSEQF
TRBV29-1	few	TRBJ1-1	SGGGAGNTEAF
TRBV7-9	few	TRBJ2-3	ASSSTGTSGTDTQY
TRBV28	NA	TRBJ1-5	ASRPAWGISNQPQH
TRBV4-3	few	TRBJ2-1	ASSQERTSGRPQF
TRBV7-2	few	TRBJ2-5	ASSVGGPEETQY
TRBV3-1	NA	TRBJ2-7	ASSPYSGYYEQY
TRBV5-1	NA	TRBJ1-2	ASSLIEQGEDGYT
TRBV7-9	NA	TRBJ2-7	ASRGDRGSYEQY
TRBV3-2	NA	TRBJ2-5	ASSQELLDTAQY
TRBV6-5	few	TRBJ2-7	ASSPPSYDEQY
TRBV4-1	few	TRBJ1-5	ASSQLRTGDQPQH
TRBV6-5	NA	TRBJ2-1	ASRQGAYNEQF
TRBV5-1	NA	TRBJ2-1	ASSPPTPYNEQF
TRBV18	NA	TRBJ1-4	ASSPMGQKNEKLF
TRBV10-3	NA	TRBJ2-7	ATRDRNSEY
TRBV5-1	many	TRBJ2-5	ASSLWIPGVQETQY
TRBV6-5	few	TRBJ2-2	ASSYAGGNTGELF
TRBV10-3	NA	TRBJ2-7	AISEEDGGFDEQY
TRBV12-3/TRBV12-4	few	TRBJ1-1	ASSYFRGRNTEAF
TRBV11-3	NA	TRBJ2-7	ASSLRVQGAVYEQY
TRBV7-6	NA	TRBJ1-2	ASSSDDNYGYT
TRBV7-2	NA	TRBJ2-3	ASSLVGFLSTDTQY
TRBV6-5	NA	TRBJ1-1	ASRTLTGVGTEAF
TRBV6-2/TRBV6-3	few	TRBJ2-2	ASSSGVPGELF
TRBV5-4	NA	TRBJ1-1	ASSLKDTEAF
TRBV4-3	few	TRBJ2-1	ASSRGLAANEQF
TRBV15	NA	TRBJ2-1	ATSRVRGVNEQF
TRBV29-1	few	TRBJ2-1	SVRRTSNEQF
TRBV7-9	NA	TRBJ1-4	ASSFLGPSNAEKLF
TRBV20-1	few	TRBJ2-7	SAGHIRSYEQY
TRBV7-9	few	TRBJ2-7	ASSFGQGKQY
TRBV15	NA	TRBJ2-1	ATSSYRGRRTSGRNEQF
TRBV3-1	few	TRBJ2-7	ASNRGTSGPYEQY
TRBV6-5	NA	TRBJ2-7	ASSQGTEQY
TRBV20-1	NA	TRBJ1-2	SVYRQGQSYGYT
TRBV5-1	NA	TRBJ2-2	ASRGTANTGELF
TRBV29-1	few	TRBJ2-3	SVGRGGTDTQY
TRBV5-1	few	TRBJ2-1	ASSLLGGAYNEQF
TRBV7-8	NA	TRBJ2-7	ASSLGTGQY
TRBV20-1	few	TRBJ1-1	SARDQRAGTEAF
TRBV5-5	few	TRBJ1-5	ASSLAGQGGQPQH
TRBV29-1	few	TRBJ1-2	SVEPEGVGGYT
TRBV11-2	few	TRBJ2-5	ASSQLLAPQETQY
TRBV7-2	few	TRBJ1-1	ASSLAPTGTGATEAF
TRBV9	few	TRBJ1-2	ASSLGTGVEYGYT
TRBV29-1	few	TRBJ1-2	SVRSYGYT
TRBV7-3	few	TRBJ1-2	ASSLTPATGNYGYT
TRBV7-9	few	TRBJ1-2	ASSSGSPPYGYT
TRBV9	NA	TRBJ2-7	ASSVGGGSNEQY